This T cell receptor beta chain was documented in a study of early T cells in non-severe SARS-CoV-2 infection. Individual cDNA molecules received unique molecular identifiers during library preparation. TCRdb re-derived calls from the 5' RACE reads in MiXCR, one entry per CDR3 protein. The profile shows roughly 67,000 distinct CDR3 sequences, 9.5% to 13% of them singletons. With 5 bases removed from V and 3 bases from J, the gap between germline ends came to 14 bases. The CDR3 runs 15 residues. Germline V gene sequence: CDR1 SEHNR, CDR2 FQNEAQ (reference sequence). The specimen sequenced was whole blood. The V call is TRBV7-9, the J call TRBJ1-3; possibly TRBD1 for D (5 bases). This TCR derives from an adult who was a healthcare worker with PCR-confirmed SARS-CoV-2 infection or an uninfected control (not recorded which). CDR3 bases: TGTGCCAGCAGCGTTAGCGGGACCGGTGGAAACACCATATATTTT. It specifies CASSVSGTGGNTIYF.